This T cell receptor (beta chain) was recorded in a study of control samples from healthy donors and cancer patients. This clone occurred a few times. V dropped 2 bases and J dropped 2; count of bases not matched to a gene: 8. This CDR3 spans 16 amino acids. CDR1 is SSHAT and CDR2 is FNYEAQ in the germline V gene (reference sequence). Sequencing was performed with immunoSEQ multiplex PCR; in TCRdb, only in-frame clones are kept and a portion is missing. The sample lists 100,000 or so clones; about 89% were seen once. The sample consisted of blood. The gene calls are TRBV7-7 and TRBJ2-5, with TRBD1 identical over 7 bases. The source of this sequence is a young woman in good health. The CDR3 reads CASSLYGGTAQETQYF. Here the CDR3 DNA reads TGTGCCAGCAGCTTATATGGTGGGACAGCACAAGAGACCCAGTACTTC.